This TCR beta chain was retrieved from a study of cytomegalovirus exposure and HLA in healthy donors. General study results and limits: Apparent HLA restriction characterized most CMV-associated TCR beta chains in a later analysis. No immune exposure information besides CMV serostatus was available. Many donors carried some public TCRs, although rarity characterized most TCR sequences.

As for this clone: The antigen is undetermined.

CDR1 is SGHRS, CDR2 YFSETQ, per germline. V dropped 1 base and J dropped 0 bases, with 11 bases sitting between them. The CDR3 is made up of 16 amino acids. Those who donated were healthy bone marrow donors. The PCR employed 60 Vbeta primers together with 13 Jbeta primers. Sequencing used immunoSEQ multiplex PCR; TCRdb keeps in-frame clones, though not all of them. Among about 200,000 clones, around 64% were seen once, and the ten largest hold around 3%. This TCR came from a middle-aged man in good health and CMV-seropositive. Specimen: PBMCs. The chain recombines TRBV5-1 with TRBJ2-1; possibly TRBD2 for D (5 bases). The CDR3: CASSLSGSSSYNEQFF. As DNA, the CDR3 is TGCGCCAGCAGCTTGAGCGGAAGTAGCTCCTACAATGAGCAGTTCTTC. The full variable domain, with the rest looked up from reference TRBV5-1 and TRBJ2-1, is KAGVTQTPRYLIKTRGQQVTLSCSPISGHRSVSWYQQTPGQGLQFLFEYFSETQRNKGNFPGRFSGRQFSNSRSEMNVSTLELGDSALYLCASSLSGSSSYNEQFFGPGTRLTVL.